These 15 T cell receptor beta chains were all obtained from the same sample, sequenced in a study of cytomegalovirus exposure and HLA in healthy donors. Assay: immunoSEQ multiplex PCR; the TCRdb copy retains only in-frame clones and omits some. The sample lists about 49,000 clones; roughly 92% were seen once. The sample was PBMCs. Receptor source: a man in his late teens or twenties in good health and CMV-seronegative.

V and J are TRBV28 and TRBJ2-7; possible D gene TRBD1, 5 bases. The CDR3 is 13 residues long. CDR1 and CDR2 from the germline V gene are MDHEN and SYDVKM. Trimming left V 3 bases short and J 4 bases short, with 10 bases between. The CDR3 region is CASSFRRAYEQYF. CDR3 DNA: TGTGCCAGCAGTTTCCGCAGGGCTTACGAGCAGTACTTC.

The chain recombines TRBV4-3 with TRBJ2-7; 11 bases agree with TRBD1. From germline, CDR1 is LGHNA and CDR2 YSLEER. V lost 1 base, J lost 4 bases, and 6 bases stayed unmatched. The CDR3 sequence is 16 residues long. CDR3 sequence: CASSQASGTGGYEQYF. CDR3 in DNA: TGCGCCAGCAGCCAAGCATCCGGGACAGGGGGGTACGAGCAGTACTTC.

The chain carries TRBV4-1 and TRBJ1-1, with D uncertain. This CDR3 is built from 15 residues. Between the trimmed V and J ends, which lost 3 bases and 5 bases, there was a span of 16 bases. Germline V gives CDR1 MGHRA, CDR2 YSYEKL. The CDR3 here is CASSHHGPEVTEAFF. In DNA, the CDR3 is TGCGCCAGCAGCCACCACGGGCCGGAGGTGACTGAAGCTTTCTTT.

CDR3 sequence (DNA): TGTGCCAGCAGCTTCCGGGCGGGCCCTTCCTACAATGAGCAGTTCTTC. Translated: CASSFRAGPSYNEQFF. The chain couples TRBV11-2 to TRBJ2-1; D perhaps matches TRBD2 (5 bases). The CDR3 covers 16 residues. Germline lookup yields CDR1 SGHAT and CDR2 FQNNGV. Trimming took 3 bases from V and 1 from J, leaving 13 bases between them.

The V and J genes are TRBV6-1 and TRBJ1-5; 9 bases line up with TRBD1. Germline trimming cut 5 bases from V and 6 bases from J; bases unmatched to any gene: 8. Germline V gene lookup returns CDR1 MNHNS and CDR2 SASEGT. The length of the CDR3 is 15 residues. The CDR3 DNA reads TGTGCCAGCAGTTTACGGGACAGGGTCCGTCAGCCCCAGCATTTT. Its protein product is CASSLRDRVRQPQHF.

CDR3 in amino acids: CASSLRRETQYF. CDR3 bases: TGTGCCAGCAGTTTACGGAGGGAGACCCAGTACTTC. The chain is built from TRBV28 and TRBJ2-5; D perhaps matches TRBD2 (5 bases). From germline, CDR1 is MDHEN and CDR2 SYDVKM. The CDR3 spans 12 residues. The V and J ends lost 2 bases and 5 bases respectively, with 6 bases between them.

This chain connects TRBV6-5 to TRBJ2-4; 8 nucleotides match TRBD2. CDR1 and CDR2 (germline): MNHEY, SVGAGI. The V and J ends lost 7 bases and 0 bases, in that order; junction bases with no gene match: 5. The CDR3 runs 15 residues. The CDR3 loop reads CASTRTSLAKNIQYF. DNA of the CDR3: TGTGCCAGCACCCGGACTAGCCTAGCCAAAAACATTCAGTACTTC.

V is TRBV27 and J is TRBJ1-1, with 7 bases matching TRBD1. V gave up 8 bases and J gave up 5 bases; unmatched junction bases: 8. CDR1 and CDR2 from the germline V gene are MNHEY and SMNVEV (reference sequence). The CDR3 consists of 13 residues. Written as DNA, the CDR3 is TGTGCCAGCCGAGACAGGGCTCGGACTGAAGCTTTCTTT. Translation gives CASRDRARTEAFF.

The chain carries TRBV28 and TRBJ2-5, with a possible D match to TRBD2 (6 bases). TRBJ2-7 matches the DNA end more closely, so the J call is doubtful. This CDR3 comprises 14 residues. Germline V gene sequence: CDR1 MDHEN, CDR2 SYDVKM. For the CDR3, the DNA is TGTGCCAGCAGGCCCGGGGGACGGATCTACGAGCAGTACTTC. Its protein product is CASRPGGRIYEQYF.

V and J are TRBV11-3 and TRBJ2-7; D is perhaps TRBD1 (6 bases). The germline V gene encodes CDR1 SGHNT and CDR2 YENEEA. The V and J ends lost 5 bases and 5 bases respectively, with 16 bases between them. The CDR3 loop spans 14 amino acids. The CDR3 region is CASSEKGVRHEQYF. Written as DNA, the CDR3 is TGTGCCAGCAGCGAAAAGGGGGTACGTCACGAGCAGTACTTC.

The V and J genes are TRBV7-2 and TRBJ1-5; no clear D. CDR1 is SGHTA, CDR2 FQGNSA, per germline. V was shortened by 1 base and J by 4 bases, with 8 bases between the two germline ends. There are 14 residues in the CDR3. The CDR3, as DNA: TGTGCCAGCAGCTTAGGGACTAAAAATCAGCCCCAGCATTTT. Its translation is CASSLGTKNQPQHF.

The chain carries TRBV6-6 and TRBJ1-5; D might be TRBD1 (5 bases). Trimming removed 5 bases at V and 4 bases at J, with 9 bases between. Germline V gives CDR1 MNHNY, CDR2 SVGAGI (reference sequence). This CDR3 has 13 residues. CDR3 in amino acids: CASSGDLNQPQHF. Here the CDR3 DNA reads TGTGCCAGCAGTGGGGACTTAAATCAGCCCCAGCATTTT.

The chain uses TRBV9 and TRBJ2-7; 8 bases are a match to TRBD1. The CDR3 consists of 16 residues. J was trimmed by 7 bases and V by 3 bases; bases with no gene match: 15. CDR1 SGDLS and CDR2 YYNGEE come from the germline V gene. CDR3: CASSAGTGHGIEEQYF. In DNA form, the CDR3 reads TGTGCCAGCAGCGCGGGGACAGGTCACGGCATTGAAGAGCAGTACTTC.

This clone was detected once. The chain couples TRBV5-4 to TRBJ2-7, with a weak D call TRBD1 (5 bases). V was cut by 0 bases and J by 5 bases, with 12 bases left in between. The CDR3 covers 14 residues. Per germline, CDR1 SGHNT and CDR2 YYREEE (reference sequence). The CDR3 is CASSLGREANEQYF. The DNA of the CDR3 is TGTGCCAGCAGCTTGGGCAGGGAAGCTAACGAGCAGTACTTC.

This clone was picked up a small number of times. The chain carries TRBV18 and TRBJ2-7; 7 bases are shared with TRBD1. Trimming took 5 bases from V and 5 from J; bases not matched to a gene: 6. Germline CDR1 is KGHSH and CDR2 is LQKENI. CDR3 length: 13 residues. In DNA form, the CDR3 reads TGTGCCAGCTCAGCGGACAGGTTCCACGAGCAGTACTTC. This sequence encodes CASSADRFHEQYF.